These 15 T cell receptor beta chains were all obtained from the same sample, sequenced in a study of cytomegalovirus exposure and HLA in healthy donors. Using immunoSEQ multiplex PCR, the repertoire was profiled, and TCRdb retains in-frame clones only, with some absent. There are roughly 200,000 clones in the sample; about 81% occur only once, and less than 1.5% lies in the top ten. The sequencing input was PBMCs. The receptors here all came from a woman between 25 and 40 years old in good health and CMV-seronegative.

The chain combines TRBV6-1 with TRBJ2-1; TRBD1 is a possible D gene (6 bases). Between the trimmed V and J ends, which lost 8 bases and 4 bases, there was a span of 15 bases. The CDR3 has 14 residues. CDR1 MNHNS and CDR2 SASEGT come from the germline V gene. The chain's CDR3 is CASPPLGAYNEQFF. The CDR3 DNA follows: TGTGCCAGCCCCCCTCTGGGGGCGTACAATGAGCAGTTCTTC.

V usage is TRBV7-9 and J usage is TRBJ1-5; no reliable D call. The CDR3 is made up of 15 amino acids. V dropped 2 bases and J dropped 0 bases, with 8 bases sitting between them. Germline assignment: CDR1 SEHNR and CDR2 FQNEAQ (reference sequence). The CDR3 sequence is CASSLNSHSNQPQHF. DNA of the CDR3: TGTGCCAGCAGCTTAAACAGCCATAGCAATCAGCCCCAGCATTTT.

The chain joins TRBV25-1 to TRBJ1-2; maybe TRBD1 (5 bases). The length of the CDR3 is 13 residues. Trimming took 0 bases from V and 6 from J, leaving 8 bases between them. Germline CDR1 reads MGHDK; CDR2 reads SYGVNS. The CDR3 here is CASSEYRGNGYTF. CDR3 DNA sequence: TGTGCCAGCAGTGAATATAGGGGAAATGGCTACACCTTC.

This clone appeared a few times. CDR3 nucleotide sequence: TGTGCCAGTAGTGCGGATGGCTACACCTTC. Translating it yields CASSADGYTF. The chain employs TRBV19 and TRBJ1-2; no clear D gene. V was trimmed by 5 bases and J by 6 bases, leaving 4 bases between them. Looked up from germline, CDR1 is LNHDA and CDR2 is SQIVND (reference sequence). CDR3 size: 10 residues.

This chain links TRBV5-1 with TRBJ1-5; 10 bases match TRBD1. CDR3 length: 14 amino acids. In germline, CDR1 is SGHRS, CDR2 YFSETQ. The junction had 4 bases not matched to a gene; V was cut back by 3 bases and J by 7 bases. In DNA form, the CDR3 reads TGCGCCAGCAGCTGGGACAGGGGTGGCCAGCCCCAGCATTTT. Translation: CASSWDRGGQPQHF.

This clone has a handful of counts. The chain is built from TRBV27 and TRBJ1-6; D is unclear. Looked up from germline, CDR1 is MNHEY and CDR2 is SMNVEV (reference sequence). V lost 4 bases and J lost 5, with 9 bases in between. The CDR3 extends over 14 amino acids. CDR3 bases: TGTGCCAGCAGTTCAATCGGGGATAATTCACCCCTCCACTTT. This encodes CASSSIGDNSPLHF.

The chain has TRBV2 and TRBJ1-2, with TRBD1 matching 9 bases. The ends lost 8 bases at V and 6 bases at J; junction bases unmatched: 13. CDR1 and CDR2 from the germline V gene are SNHLY and FYNNEI. This CDR3 contains 15 residues. The DNA for the CDR3 is TGTGCCAGCGTCCAGGACAGGGGAAATTATAATGGCTACACCTTC. Translation: CASVQDRGNYNGYTF.

The chain has TRBV25-1 and TRBJ1-2; no reliable D call. V gave up 3 bases and J gave up 2 bases, with 4 bases separating them. Germline V gene sequence: CDR1 MGHDK, CDR2 SYGVNS. The CDR3 is made up of 12 amino acids. The CDR3 DNA sequence: TGTGCCAGCAGTGATATAAACTATGGCTACACCTTC. It codes for CASSDINYGYTF.

V gene TRBV30 combines with J gene TRBJ2-7, with 10 bases that match TRBD1. Germline-derived CDR1 and CDR2 are GTSNPN and SVGIG (reference sequence). This CDR3 contains 13 residues. With V trimmed by 2 bases and J by 5 bases, 3 bases remained unmatched. DNA for the CDR3: TGTGCCTGGAGTTTCGGACAGGGGGACGAGCAGTACTTC. It yields the protein CAWSFGQGDEQYF.

The V and J genes are TRBV6-1 and TRBJ2-5; the D gene is possibly TRBD2 (5 bases). From germline, CDR1 is MNHNS and CDR2 SASEGT. The CDR3 totals 16 residues. V was shortened by 1 base and J by 3 bases, with 15 bases between the two germline ends. The CDR3 is CASSEGALWGEETQYF. DNA of the CDR3: TGTGCCAGCAGTGAAGGGGCGTTATGGGGAGAAGAGACCCAGTACTTC.

The gene calls are TRBV29-1 and TRBJ2-1, with a possible D match to TRBD2 (6 bases). This CDR3 is built from 14 residues. Germline V gives CDR1 SQVTM, CDR2 ANQGSEA. V lost 4 bases and J lost 0, with 10 bases in between. CDR3 sequence (DNA): TGCAGCGTTGCTCTAGCGAACTCCTACAATGAGCAGTTCTTC. Residues: CSVALANSYNEQFF.

This clone was picked up a small number of times. The genes are TRBV10-2 and TRBJ1-2; D gene ambiguous. The length of the CDR3 is 13 residues. Germline V gene sequence: CDR1 WSHSY, CDR2 SAAADI. V was shortened by 0 bases and J by 8 bases, with 10 bases between the two germline ends. CDR3 nucleotides: TGCGCCAGCAGTGAGTCGAAGCACGGGGGCTACACCTTC. Its protein product is CASSESKHGGYTF.

This sequence joins TRBV18 and TRBJ2-7; a weak D match, TRBD1 (5 bases). The CDR3 has 15 amino acids. V was shortened by 4 bases and J by 1 base, with 14 bases between the two germline ends. CDR1 is KGHSH and CDR2 is LQKENI in the germline V gene. The CDR3 region is CASSRLRVISYEQYF. CDR3 in DNA: TGTGCCAGCTCACGTCTCAGGGTGATATCCTACGAGCAGTACTTC.

This chain uses TRBV9 with TRBJ2-2; 9 nucleotides line up with TRBD1. Germline-derived CDR1 and CDR2 are SGDLS and YYNGEE. The trim removed 3 bases at V and 6 bases at J, leaving 6 bases unmatched. This CDR3 has 15 amino acids. The DNA of the CDR3 is TGTGCCAGCAGCGCCCCGGGACAGGGAGCCGGGGAGCTGTTTTTT. Translation gives CASSAPGQGAGELFF.

The V gene is TRBV5-1, the J gene TRBJ2-3; 9 bases line up with TRBD1. The CDR3 runs to 17 residues. Germline V gives CDR1 SGHRS, CDR2 YFSETQ. Trimming removed 4 bases from V and 2 bases from J; junction bases left unmatched: 11. The CDR3 reads CASSRRQGEGTTDTQYF. The CDR3 coding sequence is TGCGCCAGCAGCCGCAGACAGGGGGAAGGGACCACAGATACGCAGTATTTT.